This T cell receptor beta chain was recorded in a study of T cell responses to AZD1222 COVID-19 vaccine. Sequencing used immunoSEQ multiplex PCR; TCRdb keeps in-frame clones, though not all of them. The top ten clones hold roughly a fifth of a sample with nearly 110,000 clones, under 95% of them seen once. The V and J ends lost 4 bases and 4 bases respectively, with 20 bases between them. CDR1 SGHDN and CDR2 FVKESK come from the germline V gene. The CDR3 covers 16 residues. The sequence was obtained from an adult in good health. V usage is TRBV14 and J usage is TRBJ2-7; D possibly corresponds to TRBD1 (6 bases). The sequencing here drew on peripheral blood, taken on day 0 of AZD1222 vaccination. CDR3 DNA: TGTGCCAGCAGCCGCCTGGACAGTCGCGGGTTTTACGAGCAGTACTTC. Amino acids: CASSRLDSRGFYEQYF.